The rows below give T cell receptor beta chains drawn from one sample of a study of Tregs in tolerant kidney transplant recipients. This table comes from immunoSEQ multiplex PCR, and its TCRdb copy is limited to in-frame clones, with some not included. Found here are under 300,000 clones, 84% of them singletons; the top ten hold over 0.5%. The specimen sequenced was CD4+ T cells from blood. These TCRs come from a human donor in good health. Both conserved end residues are trimmed from each CDR3. Not all rows give a size; the values are once, few, many and, for expanded clones, a class.

J gene | V gene | clone size | CDR3 protein
TRBJ2-1 | TRBV9 | . | ASSVALRLAGNEQF
TRBJ2-1 | TRBV11-2 | . | ASSGAYNEQF
TRBJ2-1 | TRBV18 | . | ASSLGTSSSYNEQF
TRBJ2-1 | TRBV7-7 | . | ASSQSGGSYNEQF
TRBJ2-3 | TRBV11-1 | . | ASSLGQDTDTQY
TRBJ1-2 | TRBV14 | . | ASSPWTGRGYT
TRBJ1-6 | TRBV27 | . | ASTGRRDNSPLH
TRBJ1-3 | TRBV5-1 | . | ASSFDSLRTIY
TRBJ2-7 | TRBV29-1 | . | SALGKTPYEQY
TRBJ1-1 | TRBV9 | . | ASSVGDKNTEAF
TRBJ1-1 | TRBV27 | . | ASSLFFRDSEEAF
TRBJ1-1 | TRBV29-1 | . | SVMTGRAPEAF
TRBJ2-5 | TRBV28 | . | ASSPTSGRGETQY
TRBJ2-1 | TRBV7-9 | . | ASSAQRTGGEQF
TRBJ2-2 | TRBV18 | few | ASSTKGPNTGELF
TRBJ2-7 | TRBV10-1 | few | ASSPRVDPREQY
TRBJ1-1 | TRBV30 | . | AWSVGVNTEAF
TRBJ2-1 | TRBV29-1 | . | SVLEGVLGNEQF
TRBJ2-1 | TRBV10-1 | . | ASSGLAGEIISYNEQF
TRBJ1-1 | TRBV19 | . | ASSGQVTNTEAF
TRBJ2-5 | TRBV10-3 | . | AISDPLLETQY
TRBJ2-2 | TRBV7-9 | . | ASSSSGVDTGELF
TRBJ1-1 | TRBV18 | . | ASSPTTGRRTEAF
TRBJ1-1 | TRBV5-1 | . | ASSLVETSNTEAF
TRBJ2-1 | TRBV11-2 | . | ASSKTTGNNEQF
TRBJ1-1 | TRBV9 | . | ASSLVTTEAF